Listed below are T cell receptor beta chains from one sample, sequenced in a study of T cells in Graves' hyperthyroidism and ophthalmopathy. TCRdb independently ran MiXCR on the multiplex PCR reads; one entry per CDR3 protein. The data contain around 720,000 distinct CDR3 sequences, 30% to 40% of them singletons. The sample was blood. These TCRs come from a woman aged 40 to 49 with Graves' hyperthyroidism. Each CDR3 is given with its conserved first and last residue. D genes are given only for firm matches. A row's size may be missing; if present it is once, few, many or a size class.

many	TRBV6-1	TRBJ1-2	NA	13	TGTGCCAGCAGTGAACAGGGGCTCTATGGCTACACCTTC	CASSEQGLYGYTF
NA	TRBV27	TRBJ1-5	NA	15	TGTGCCAGCAGTTTATGGGGGACGAGCAATCAGCCCCAGCATTTT	CASSLWGTSNQPQHF
many	TRBV10-3	TRBJ2-7	NA	11	TGTGCCATCAGAGAGGGCTACGAGCAGTACTTC	CAIREGYEQYF
NA	TRBV6-1	TRBJ1-2	NA	13	TGTGCCAGCACCAGGGTTGAAGACTATGGCTACACCTTC	CASTRVEDYGYTF
many	TRBV20-1	TRBJ2-5	NA	12	TGCAGTGCACGAGGGCCAGATGAGACCCAGTACTTC	CSARGPDETQYF
many	TRBV10-3	TRBJ1-2	NA	13	TGTGCCATCAGTGGAGACGGGAACTATGGCTACACCTTC	CAISGDGNYGYTF
NA	TRBV12-3/TRBV12-4	TRBJ2-7	NA	13	TGTGCCAGCAGTTTTGGAGGCTGGGACGAGCAGTACTTC	CASSFGGWDEQYF
NA	TRBV2	TRBJ1-5	NA	16	TGTGCCAGCAGTCGACAGACTGCGTATAGCAATCAGCCCCAGCATTTT	CASSRQTAYSNQPQHF
NA	TRBV24-1	TRBJ1-5	TRBD1	17	TGTGCCACCAGCGCCTTTAGAGACAGGGGGTTAGGTCAGCCCCAGCATTTT	CATSAFRDRGLGQPQHF
NA	TRBV10-3	TRBJ2-7	NA	13	TGTGCCATCAGCCCGGGCCAAGGGGGGGAGCAGTACTTC	CAISPGQGGEQYF
few	TRBV5-1	TRBJ2-7	TRBD2	15	TGCGCCAGCAGTGGCGCTCCGGGACTAGCAAACGAGCAGTACTTC	CASSGAPGLANEQYF
many	TRBV29-1	TRBJ1-2	NA	13	TGCAGCGCCCACAATGACAGATCCTATGGCTACACCTTC	CSAHNDRSYGYTF
NA	TRBV5-6	TRBJ1-2	NA	14	TGTGCCAGCAACTTGACGCAGGCCACCTATGGCTACACCTTC	CASNLTQATYGYTF
few	TRBV4-1	TRBJ1-3	NA	15	TGCGCCAGCAGCCGTGAAGGGCTCTCTGGAAACACCATATATTTT	CASSREGLSGNTIYF
NA	TRBV5-1	TRBJ1-5	NA	15	TGCGTCAGCAGCTTAGACCCTTATAGCAATCAGCCCCAGCATTTT	CVSSLDPYSNQPQHF
many	TRBV7-8	TRBJ1-3	TRBD1	15	TGTGCCAGCAGTCCCGGGACAGGGGATGGAAACACCATATATTTT	CASSPGTGDGNTIYF
few	TRBV7-8	TRBJ2-5	NA	14	TGTGCCAGCAGCTTAGTAGGATTTAAAGAGACCCAGTACTTC	CASSLVGFKETQYF
NA	TRBV5-4	TRBJ1-2	NA	17	TGTGCCAGCAGCTTGATTGGGTTTGGAGAAACTAACTATGGCTACACCTTC	CASSLIGFGETNYGYTF
NA	TRBV10-3	TRBJ1-6	TRBD1	16	TGTGCCATCAGTGAGCCAGGGACAGGGGAAAATTCACCCCTCCACTTT	CAISEPGTGENSPLHF
many	TRBV6-5	TRBJ2-7	TRBD2	15	TGTGCCAGCAGATATCAGCGGGATGGGCACCACGAGCAGTACTTC	CASRYQRDGHHEQYF
NA	TRBV5-1	TRBJ2-5	NA	16	TGCGCCAGCAGCCTCACGGTGACAGAATACCAAGAGACCCAGTACTTC	CASSLTVTEYQETQYF
NA	TRBV5-4	TRBJ2-7	NA	13	TGTGCCAGCACCAACGAAAAGCGGTACGAGCAGTGCTTC	CASTNEKRYEQCF
NA	TRBV20-1	TRBJ2-7	TRBD2	15	TGCAGTGCTAGAGATCCCAGCGGGGGAACCTACGAGCAGTACTTC	CSARDPSGGTYEQYF
NA	TRBV7-3	TRBJ1-3	NA	16	TGTGCCAGCAGCCAAGTCTTCAGTGACTCTGGAAACACCATATATTTT	CASSQVFSDSGNTIYF
many	TRBV13	TRBJ1-1	NA	15	TGTGCCAGCAGCTTAGCCGCGGGGATGAACACTGAAGCTTTCTTT	CASSLAAGMNTEAFF
NA	TRBV18	TRBJ2-7	NA	13	TGTGCCAGCTCACCAAAGGGGTGGTACGAGCAGTACTTC	CASSPKGWYEQYF
NA	TRBV7-9	TRBJ1-2	NA	17	TGTGCCAGTTTGGGCTCCAGTCTCACTCGTGGATCCTATGGCTACACCTTC	CASLGSSLTRGSYGYTF
many	TRBV20-1	TRBJ1-2	NA	13	TGCAGTGCTAGGACGGGGGGCGACCATGGCTACACCTTC	CSARTGGDHGYTF
NA	TRBV7-2	TRBJ2-6	TRBD1	20	TGTGCCAGCAGTTTTGTAAACAGGGGGGAATCCCGCTCTGGGGCCAACGTCCTGACTTTC	CASSFVNRGESRSGANVLTF
NA	TRBV15	TRBJ1-3	NA	17	TGTGCCACCAGCAGGGACGGACGGAGTTTCTCTGGAAACACCATATATTTT	CATSRDGRSFSGNTIYF
NA	TRBV3-1	TRBJ1-3	TRBD1	15	TGTGCCAGCAGCCGCGCCACCGGGACAGGGGACACCATATATTTT	CASSRATGTGDTIYF
once	TRBV4-1	TRBJ1-6	NA	15	TGCGCCAGCAGCCTAGGACAGAACTTTAATTCACCCCTCCACTTT	CASSLGQNFNSPLHF
many	TRBV11-3	TRBJ1-4	TRBD1	14	TGTGCCAGCAGCTTCCAACTCAGGGGGGAGAAACTGTTTTTT	CASSFQLRGEKLFF
many	TRBV7-2	TRBJ2-6	TRBD2	16	TGTGCCAGCAGCTTATCTAGCGGCTCTGGGGCCAACGTCCTGACTTTC	CASSLSSGSGANVLTF
NA	TRBV7-9	TRBJ1-2	TRBD1	17	TGTGCCAGCAGCTTAGTGTGGGACAGCAATTCATGGTTGAGCTACACCTTC	CASSLVWDSNSWLSYTF
many	TRBV20-1	TRBJ1-5	TRBD1	13	TGCAGTGCTAGGGGGACAGGGGGTCAGCCCCAGCATTTT	CSARGTGGQPQHF
many	TRBV5-1	TRBJ1-1	TRBD1	14	TGCGCCAGCAGCCTGACAGGGGGTTTAACTGAAGCTTTCTTT	CASSLTGGLTEAFF
NA	TRBV6-1	TRBJ2-2	TRBD1	16	TGTGCCAGCAGTCCCGACAGGGGTCTAGGAAACGGGGAGCTGTTTTTT	CASSPDRGLGNGELFF
NA	TRBV7-9	TRBJ2-7	TRBD1	15	TGTGCCAGCAGCCAGGGACAGGGAGGATACAATGAGCAGTACTTC	CASSQGQGGYNEQYF
many	TRBV12-3/TRBV12-4	TRBJ2-5	TRBD1	15	TGTGCCAGCAGTTATTCTCGGCAGGGGGCAGAGACCCAGTACTTC	CASSYSRQGAETQYF
NA	TRBV2	TRBJ2-2	NA	15	TGTGCCAGCGGCTTTCCGAGACTCGACACCGGGGAGCTGTTTTTT	CASGFPRLDTGELFF
many	TRBV15	TRBJ1-5	NA	12	TGTGCCACCAGCAGAGTTGGGGAGCCCCAGCATTTT	CATSRVGEPQHF
NA	TRBV19	TRBJ2-7	NA	14	TGTGCCAGTAGTACTCGGCGGGACTCCTACGAGCAGTACTTC	CASSTRRDSYEQYF
NA	TRBV6-5	TRBJ1-6	TRBD1	14	TGTGCCAGCAGCCGCGGGACAGATAATTCACCCCTCCACTTT	CASSRGTDNSPLHF
NA	TRBV19	TRBJ1-1	NA	13	TGTGCCAGTAGCGAGGAAATAAACACTGAAGCTTTCTTT	CASSEEINTEAFF
many	TRBV2	TRBJ2-2	NA	13	TGTGCCAGCACGGTGGGGGCCACCGGGGAGCTGTTTTTT	CASTVGATGELFF
many	TRBV7-9	TRBJ2-2	NA	16	TGTGCCAGCAGCTTAGTTTGGGGGCCGAACACCGGGGAGCTGTTTTTT	CASSLVWGPNTGELFF
NA	TRBV6-2/TRBV6-3	TRBJ2-7	TRBD1	18	TGTGCCAGCGTCGACCGGGACAGGGCGTACCGCCTGACCTACGAGCAGTACTTC	CASVDRDRAYRLTYEQYF
NA	TRBV7-9	TRBJ1-2	NA	16	TGTGCCAGCAGTCCGCTCGGGGCGATCCTTATGTATGGCTACACCTTC	CASSPLGAILMYGYTF
few	TRBV29-1	TRBJ1-2	NA	11	TGCAGCGTTGTTTCCCAGGGGAGGGACACCTTC	CSVVSQGRDTF
NA	TRBV7-9	TRBJ1-1	TRBD1	15	TGTGCCAGCAGCAGAACAGGGGGCGCGGGCACTGGAGCTTTCTTT	CASSRTGGAGTGAFF
NA	TRBV19	TRBJ2-3	NA	13	TGTGCCAGTAGTATAGATAGCACAGATACGCAGTATTTT	CASSIDSTDTQYF
NA	TRBV10-3	TRBJ2-2	NA	12	TGTGCCAGTCGAGAAGAGCCCGGGGAGCTGTTTTTT	CASREEPGELFF
many	TRBV9	TRBJ1-2	NA	14	TGTGCCAGCACCTCAGGTGGGGTTGACTATGGCTACACCTTC	CASTSGGVDYGYTF
NA	TRBV12-3/TRBV12-4	TRBJ2-2	NA	15	TGTGCCAGCAGTTTGAGGGGGTTGCAAACCGGGGAGCTGTTTTTT	CASSLRGLQTGELFF